This T cell receptor (beta chain) was obtained from a study of T-cell memory formation after mild COVID-19. The sample holds many counts of this clonotype. TCRdb re-derived calls from the 5' RACE reads in MiXCR, one entry per CDR3 protein. The profile shows around 300,000 distinct CDR3 sequences, around 15% of them singletons. The CDR3 is 15 amino acids. Germline V gene lookup returns CDR1 SGHNT and CDR2 YENEEA. V was pared by 5 bases and J by 3 bases, with 14 bases between. Sequenced: PBMCs or a T cell subset sorted from them (not recorded which). This clonotype was obtained from a man aged 18 to 30 who had mild COVID-19 (a few samples of this study predate the infection). Cell type and time point are not known. V is TRBV11-3 and J is TRBJ2-1, with D maybe TRBD1 (6 bases). This chain's CDR3 is CASSQKQGDYNEQFF. The CDR3 DNA reads TGTGCCAGCAGCCAAAAACAGGGAGACTACAATGAGCAGTTCTTC.